Listed below are T cell receptor beta chains from one sample, sequenced in a study of response to subunit inactivated influenza vaccine. TCRdb re-analysed the RT-PCR reads in MiXCR, keeping a single row per CDR3 protein. The sample holds about 700,000 distinct CDR3 sequences, approximately 15% seen once. The sample here was PBMCs from blood, taken 14 to 15 days before vaccination. Receptors originate from a man between 50 and 59 years old who received an inactivated influenza vaccine. Each CDR3 is given without its conserved first and last residue. Fields, in order: CDR3 protein, V gene, J gene, clone size. Where a row states a size, it is once, few, many or the class of an expanded clone; other rows omit it.

CDR3: AISPTSEPTYEQY; V: TRBV10-3; J: TRBJ2-7; size: -
CDR3: ASSTGQAGGYT; V: TRBV7-2; J: TRBJ1-2; size: -
CDR3: ASPKGGGGPTRYSNQPQH; V: TRBV12-1; J: TRBJ1-5; size: few
CDR3: ASSPLLYRGYEQY; V: TRBV28; J: TRBJ2-7; size: -
CDR3: SAMTDSYEQY; V: TRBV20-1; J: TRBJ2-7; size: few
CDR3: ASSLAFPGQEQY; V: TRBV5-1; J: TRBJ2-7; size: many
CDR3: ASSLAVGGRDTQY; V: TRBV5-1; J: TRBJ2-3; size: many
CDR3: SATPEGGVQQY; V: TRBV20-1; J: TRBJ2-7; size: -
CDR3: ASSNIGRDTNQPQH; V: TRBV28; J: TRBJ1-5; size: few
CDR3: SVGLHSGNTIY; V: TRBV29-1; J: TRBJ1-3; size: few
CDR3: ASSFLINQPQH; V: TRBV12-3/TRBV12-4; J: TRBJ1-5; size: few
CDR3: ASSPTSDRPIQY; V: TRBV12-3/TRBV12-4; J: TRBJ2-4; size: -
CDR3: ASSQDLRDGIQY; V: TRBV4-2; J: TRBJ2-4; size: few
CDR3: ASSALPRSSGNTIY; V: TRBV9; J: TRBJ1-3; size: few
CDR3: ASSLEASTRTTDTQY; V: TRBV28; J: TRBJ2-3; size: once
CDR3: ASSLAQATGSYEQY; V: TRBV5-1; J: TRBJ2-7; size: many
CDR3: ASSSTGHQETQY; V: TRBV12-3/TRBV12-4; J: TRBJ2-5; size: many
CDR3: SASTVATNEKLF; V: TRBV20-1; J: TRBJ1-4; size: -
CDR3: ASSPKGAEEKLF; V: TRBV7-9; J: TRBJ1-4; size: -
CDR3: ATSRDKRGNEQY; V: TRBV15; J: TRBJ2-7; size: few
CDR3: ASRGTAPGRDPQWNEQF; V: TRBV2; J: TRBJ2-1; size: few
CDR3: ASSLDGVLSYEQY; V: TRBV27; J: TRBJ2-7; size: -
CDR3: ASSQDFRAGGAYEQY; V: TRBV4-2; J: TRBJ2-7; size: few
CDR3: ASTGGVTDTQY; V: TRBV25-1; J: TRBJ2-3; size: -
CDR3: ATRDTATYEQY; V: TRBV27; J: TRBJ2-7; size: few
CDR3: ATSRTGDTYEQY; V: TRBV15; J: TRBJ2-7; size: few
CDR3: ASSRDRLTPLH; V: TRBV12-3/TRBV12-4; J: TRBJ1-6; size: few
CDR3: ASSPAGRIAGEREQF; V: TRBV7-9; J: TRBJ2-1; size: -
CDR3: ASSPRIRMGRNEQF; V: TRBV4-3; J: TRBJ2-1; size: many
CDR3: ATCFPRGRSSSYNEQF; V: TRBV12-3/TRBV12-4; J: TRBJ2-1; size: -
CDR3: ATSRGSLMNTEAF; V: TRBV15; J: TRBJ1-1; size: -
CDR3: ASSLMRLDTQY; V: TRBV4-3; J: TRBJ2-3; size: -
CDR3: AISDLNGPSYEQY; V: TRBV10-3; J: TRBJ2-7; size: -
CDR3: SGKQGANTGELF; V: TRBV29-1; J: TRBJ2-2; size: -
CDR3: ASSPGLAGSVGTQY; V: TRBV4-2; J: TRBJ2-3; size: few
CDR3: ASSTSPNSPLH; V: TRBV12-3/TRBV12-4; J: TRBJ1-6; size: few
CDR3: ASSQWVSNTGELF; V: TRBV4-1; J: TRBJ2-2; size: many
CDR3: ASSLNGYEQY; V: TRBV12-3/TRBV12-4; J: TRBJ2-7; size: many
CDR3: ASSPTSGSADTQY; V: TRBV3-1; J: TRBJ2-3; size: few
CDR3: ASSPLSREAF; V: TRBV18; J: TRBJ1-1; size: few
CDR3: ASSLESFDWSSYNEQF; V: TRBV5-5; J: TRBJ2-1; size: few
CDR3: ASRPGPSLEF; V: TRBV6-2/TRBV6-3; J: TRBJ2-1; size: -
CDR3: ASSLQRVSNQPQH; V: TRBV12-3/TRBV12-4; J: TRBJ1-5; size: few
CDR3: ASSISSVGSYEQY; V: TRBV19; J: TRBJ2-7; size: few
CDR3: ASSEGLGALGGYT; V: TRBV5-1; J: TRBJ1-2; size: -
CDR3: SARGSSGIDTQY; V: TRBV20-1; J: TRBJ2-3; size: many
CDR3: ASSEQNYGYT; V: TRBV6-1; J: TRBJ1-2; size: few
CDR3: ASSQTGGAETQY; V: TRBV4-3; J: TRBJ2-5; size: few